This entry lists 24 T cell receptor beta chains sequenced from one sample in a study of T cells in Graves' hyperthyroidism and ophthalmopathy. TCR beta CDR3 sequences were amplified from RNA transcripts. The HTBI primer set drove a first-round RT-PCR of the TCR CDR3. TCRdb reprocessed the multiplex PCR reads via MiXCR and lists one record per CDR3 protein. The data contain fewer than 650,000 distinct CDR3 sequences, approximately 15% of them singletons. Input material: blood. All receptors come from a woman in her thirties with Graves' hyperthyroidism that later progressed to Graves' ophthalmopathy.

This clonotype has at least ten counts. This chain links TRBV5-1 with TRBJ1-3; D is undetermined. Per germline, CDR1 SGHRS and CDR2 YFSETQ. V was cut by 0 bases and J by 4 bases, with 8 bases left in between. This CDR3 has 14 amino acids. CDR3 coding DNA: TGCGCCAGCAGCTTGGGGCCGGGGGGAAACACCATATATTTT. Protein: CASSLGPGGNTIYF. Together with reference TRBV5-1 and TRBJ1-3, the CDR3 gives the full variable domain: KAGVTQTPRYLIKTRGQQVTLSCSPISGHRSVSWYQQTPGQGLQFLFEYFSETQRNKGNFPGRFSGRQFSNSRSEMNVSTLELGDSALYLCASSLGPGGNTIYFGEGSWLTVV.

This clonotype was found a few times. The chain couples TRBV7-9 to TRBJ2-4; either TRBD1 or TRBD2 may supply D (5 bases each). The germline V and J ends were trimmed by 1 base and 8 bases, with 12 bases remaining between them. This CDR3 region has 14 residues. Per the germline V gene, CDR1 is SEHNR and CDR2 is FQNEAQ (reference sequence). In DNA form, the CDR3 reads TGTGCCAGCAGCTTAGGGTCTAGCAGGGACATTCAGTACTTC. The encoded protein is CASSLGSSRDIQYF.

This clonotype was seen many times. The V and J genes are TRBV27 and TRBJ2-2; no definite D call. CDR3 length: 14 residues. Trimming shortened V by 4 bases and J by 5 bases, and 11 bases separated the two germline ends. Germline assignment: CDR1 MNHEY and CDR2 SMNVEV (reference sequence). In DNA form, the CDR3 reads TGTGCCAGCAGTTCGAGACCTTCGACCGGGGAGCTGTTTTTT. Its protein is CASSSRPSTGELFF.

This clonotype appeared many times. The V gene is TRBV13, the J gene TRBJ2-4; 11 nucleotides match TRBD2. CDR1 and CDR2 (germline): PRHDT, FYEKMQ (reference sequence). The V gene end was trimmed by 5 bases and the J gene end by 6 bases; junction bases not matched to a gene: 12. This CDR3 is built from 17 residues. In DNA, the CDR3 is TGTGCCAGCAGCGGGGGACTAGCGGAAGTCCGAGGAAACATTCAGTACTTC. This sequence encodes CASSGGLAEVRGNIQYF.

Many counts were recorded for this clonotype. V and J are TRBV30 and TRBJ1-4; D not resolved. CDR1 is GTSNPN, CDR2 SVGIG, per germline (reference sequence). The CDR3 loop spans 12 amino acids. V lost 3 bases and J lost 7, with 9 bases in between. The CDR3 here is CAWRGNTEKLFF. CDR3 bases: TGTGCCTGGAGGGGAAATACTGAAAAACTGTTTTTT.

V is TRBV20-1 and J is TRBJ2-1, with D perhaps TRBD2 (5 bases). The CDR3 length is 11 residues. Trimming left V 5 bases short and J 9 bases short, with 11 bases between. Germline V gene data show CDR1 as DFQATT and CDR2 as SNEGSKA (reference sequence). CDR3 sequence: CSADGESEQFF. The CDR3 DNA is TGCAGTGCTGATGGGGAGTCTGAGCAGTTCTTC.

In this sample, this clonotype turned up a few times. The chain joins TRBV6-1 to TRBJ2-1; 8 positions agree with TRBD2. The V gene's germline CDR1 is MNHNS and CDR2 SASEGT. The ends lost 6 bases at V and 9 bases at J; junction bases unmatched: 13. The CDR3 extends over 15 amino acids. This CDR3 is CASRGGLAGRGEQFF. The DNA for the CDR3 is TGTGCCAGCAGGGGAGGACTAGCAGGAAGAGGTGAGCAGTTCTTC.

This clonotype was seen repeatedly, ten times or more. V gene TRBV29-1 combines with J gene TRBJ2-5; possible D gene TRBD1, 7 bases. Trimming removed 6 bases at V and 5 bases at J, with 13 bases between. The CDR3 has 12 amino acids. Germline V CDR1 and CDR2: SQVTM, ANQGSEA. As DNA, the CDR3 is TGCAGCGTGTCCCAGGGGGGCGAGACCCAGTACTTC. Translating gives CSVSQGGETQYF.

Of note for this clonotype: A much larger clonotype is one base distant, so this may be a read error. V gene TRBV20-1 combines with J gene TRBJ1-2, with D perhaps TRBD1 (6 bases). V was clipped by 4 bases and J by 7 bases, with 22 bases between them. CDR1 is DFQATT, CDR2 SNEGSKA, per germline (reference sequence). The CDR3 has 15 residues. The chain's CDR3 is CSATAGTTDGCGYTF. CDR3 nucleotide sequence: TGCAGTGCTACCGCCGGGACAACAGACGGGTGTGGCTACACCTTC.

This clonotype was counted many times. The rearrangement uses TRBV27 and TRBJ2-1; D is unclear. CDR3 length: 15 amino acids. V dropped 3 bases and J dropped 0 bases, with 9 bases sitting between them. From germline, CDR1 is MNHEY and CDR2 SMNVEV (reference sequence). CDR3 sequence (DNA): TGTGCCAGCAGTTTTTTTGAGAGCTCCTACAATGAGCAGTTCTTC. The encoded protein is CASSFFESSYNEQFF.

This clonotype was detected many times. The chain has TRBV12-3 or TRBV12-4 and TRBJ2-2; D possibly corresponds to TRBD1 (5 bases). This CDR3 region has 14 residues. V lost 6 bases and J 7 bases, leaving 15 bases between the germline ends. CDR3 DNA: TGTGCCAGCAGCTGGGGCAGGTCGAGCGGGGAGCTGTTTTTT. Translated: CASSWGRSSGELFF.

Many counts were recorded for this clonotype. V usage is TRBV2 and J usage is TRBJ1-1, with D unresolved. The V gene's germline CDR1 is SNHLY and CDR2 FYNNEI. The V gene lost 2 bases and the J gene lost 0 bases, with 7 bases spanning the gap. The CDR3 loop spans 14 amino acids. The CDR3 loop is CASSETEMNTEAFF. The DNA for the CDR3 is TGTGCCAGCAGTGAAACAGAGATGAACACTGAAGCTTTCTTT.

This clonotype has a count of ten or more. The CDR3 here is CASSLGRSTGGEELFF. The CDR3 nucleotides are TGTGCCAGCAGCTTAGGGAGGTCGACAGGGGGCGAGGAGCTGTTTTTT. The V and J genes are TRBV11-3 and TRBJ2-2; TRBD1 matches at 10 bases. CDR1 is SGHNT and CDR2 is YENEEA in the germline V gene. The CDR3 is 16 amino acids. Trimming took 1 base from V and 10 from J; bases not matched to a gene: 9.

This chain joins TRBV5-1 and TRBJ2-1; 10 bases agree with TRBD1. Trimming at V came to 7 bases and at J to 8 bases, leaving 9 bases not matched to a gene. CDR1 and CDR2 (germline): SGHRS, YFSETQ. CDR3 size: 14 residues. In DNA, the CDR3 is TGCGCCAGCTTTCCGGGACAGGGGTTCGATGAGCAGTTCTTC. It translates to CASFPGQGFDEQFF.

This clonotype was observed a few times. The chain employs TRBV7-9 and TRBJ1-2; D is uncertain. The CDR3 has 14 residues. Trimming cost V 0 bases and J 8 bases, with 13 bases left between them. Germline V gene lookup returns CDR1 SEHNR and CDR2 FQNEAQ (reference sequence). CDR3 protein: CASSLAGIFGGYTF. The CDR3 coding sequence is TGTGCCAGCAGCTTAGCGGGTATTTTCGGCGGCTACACCTTC. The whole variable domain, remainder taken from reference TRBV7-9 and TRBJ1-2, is DTGVSQNPRHKITKRGQNVTFRCDPISEHNRLYWYRQTLGQGPEFLTYFQNEAQLEKSRLLSDRFSAERPKGSFSTLEIQRTEQGDSAMYLCASSLAGIFGGYTFGSGTRLTVV.

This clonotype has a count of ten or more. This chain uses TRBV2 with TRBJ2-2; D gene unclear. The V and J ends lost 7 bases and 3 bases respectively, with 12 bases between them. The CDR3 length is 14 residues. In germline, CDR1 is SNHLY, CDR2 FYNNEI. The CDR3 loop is CASKASPDTGELFF. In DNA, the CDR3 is TGTGCCAGCAAGGCATCTCCTGACACCGGGGAGCTGTTTTTT.

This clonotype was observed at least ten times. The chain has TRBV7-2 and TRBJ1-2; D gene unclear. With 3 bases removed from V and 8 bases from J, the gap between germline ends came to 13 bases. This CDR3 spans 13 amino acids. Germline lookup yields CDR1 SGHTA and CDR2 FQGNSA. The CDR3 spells CASSFISRAGYTF. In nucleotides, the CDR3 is TGTGCCAGCAGCTTCATTAGCCGGGCCGGCTACACCTTC.

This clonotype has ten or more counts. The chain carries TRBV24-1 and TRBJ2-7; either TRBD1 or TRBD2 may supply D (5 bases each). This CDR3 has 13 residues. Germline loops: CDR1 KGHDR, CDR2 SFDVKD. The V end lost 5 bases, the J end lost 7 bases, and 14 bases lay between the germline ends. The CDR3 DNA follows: TGTGCCACCAGTGTTGAGGGGCTCGGGGAGCAGTACTTC. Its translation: CATSVEGLGEQYF.

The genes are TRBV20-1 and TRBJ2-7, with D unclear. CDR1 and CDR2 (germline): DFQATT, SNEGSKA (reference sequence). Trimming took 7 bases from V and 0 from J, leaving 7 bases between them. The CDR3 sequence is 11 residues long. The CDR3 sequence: CSGDDSYEQYF. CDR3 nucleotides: TGCAGTGGGGATGACTCCTACGAGCAGTACTTC.

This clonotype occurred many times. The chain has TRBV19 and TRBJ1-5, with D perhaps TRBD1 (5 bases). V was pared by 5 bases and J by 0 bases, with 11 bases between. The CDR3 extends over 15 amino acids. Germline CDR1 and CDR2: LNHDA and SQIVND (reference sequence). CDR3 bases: TGTGCCAGTAGTCGACAGCACTATAGCAATCAGCCCCAGCATTTT. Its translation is CASSRQHYSNQPQHF.

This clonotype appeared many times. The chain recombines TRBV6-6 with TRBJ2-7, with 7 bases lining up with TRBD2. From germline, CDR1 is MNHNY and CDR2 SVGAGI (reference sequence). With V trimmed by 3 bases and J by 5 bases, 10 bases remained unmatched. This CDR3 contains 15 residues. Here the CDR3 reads CASSYSREYGHEQYF. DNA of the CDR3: TGTGCCAGCAGTTATTCGCGGGAGTACGGTCACGAGCAGTACTTC.

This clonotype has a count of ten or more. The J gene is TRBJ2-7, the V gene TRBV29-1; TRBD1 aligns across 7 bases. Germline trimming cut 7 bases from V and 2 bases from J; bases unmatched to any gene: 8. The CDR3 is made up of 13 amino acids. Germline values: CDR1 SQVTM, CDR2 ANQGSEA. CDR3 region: CSAKTGSTYEQYF. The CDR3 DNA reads TGCAGCGCCAAGACAGGGAGCACCTACGAGCAGTACTTC.

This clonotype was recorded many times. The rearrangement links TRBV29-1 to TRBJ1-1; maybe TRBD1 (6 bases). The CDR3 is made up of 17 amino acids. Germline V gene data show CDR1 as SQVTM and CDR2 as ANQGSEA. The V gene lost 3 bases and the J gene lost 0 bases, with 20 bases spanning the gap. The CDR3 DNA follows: TGCAGCGTTGATTACAGGGATCACCAACAGCTGAACACTGAAGCTTTCTTT. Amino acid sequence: CSVDYRDHQQLNTEAFF.

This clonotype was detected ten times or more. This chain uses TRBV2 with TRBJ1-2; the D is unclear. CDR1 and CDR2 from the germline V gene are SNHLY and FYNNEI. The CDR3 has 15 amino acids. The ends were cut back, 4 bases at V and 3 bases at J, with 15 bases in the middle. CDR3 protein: CASSGLRHGHYGYTF. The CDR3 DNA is TGTGCCAGCAGTGGGCTCCGACACGGACACTATGGCTACACCTTC.